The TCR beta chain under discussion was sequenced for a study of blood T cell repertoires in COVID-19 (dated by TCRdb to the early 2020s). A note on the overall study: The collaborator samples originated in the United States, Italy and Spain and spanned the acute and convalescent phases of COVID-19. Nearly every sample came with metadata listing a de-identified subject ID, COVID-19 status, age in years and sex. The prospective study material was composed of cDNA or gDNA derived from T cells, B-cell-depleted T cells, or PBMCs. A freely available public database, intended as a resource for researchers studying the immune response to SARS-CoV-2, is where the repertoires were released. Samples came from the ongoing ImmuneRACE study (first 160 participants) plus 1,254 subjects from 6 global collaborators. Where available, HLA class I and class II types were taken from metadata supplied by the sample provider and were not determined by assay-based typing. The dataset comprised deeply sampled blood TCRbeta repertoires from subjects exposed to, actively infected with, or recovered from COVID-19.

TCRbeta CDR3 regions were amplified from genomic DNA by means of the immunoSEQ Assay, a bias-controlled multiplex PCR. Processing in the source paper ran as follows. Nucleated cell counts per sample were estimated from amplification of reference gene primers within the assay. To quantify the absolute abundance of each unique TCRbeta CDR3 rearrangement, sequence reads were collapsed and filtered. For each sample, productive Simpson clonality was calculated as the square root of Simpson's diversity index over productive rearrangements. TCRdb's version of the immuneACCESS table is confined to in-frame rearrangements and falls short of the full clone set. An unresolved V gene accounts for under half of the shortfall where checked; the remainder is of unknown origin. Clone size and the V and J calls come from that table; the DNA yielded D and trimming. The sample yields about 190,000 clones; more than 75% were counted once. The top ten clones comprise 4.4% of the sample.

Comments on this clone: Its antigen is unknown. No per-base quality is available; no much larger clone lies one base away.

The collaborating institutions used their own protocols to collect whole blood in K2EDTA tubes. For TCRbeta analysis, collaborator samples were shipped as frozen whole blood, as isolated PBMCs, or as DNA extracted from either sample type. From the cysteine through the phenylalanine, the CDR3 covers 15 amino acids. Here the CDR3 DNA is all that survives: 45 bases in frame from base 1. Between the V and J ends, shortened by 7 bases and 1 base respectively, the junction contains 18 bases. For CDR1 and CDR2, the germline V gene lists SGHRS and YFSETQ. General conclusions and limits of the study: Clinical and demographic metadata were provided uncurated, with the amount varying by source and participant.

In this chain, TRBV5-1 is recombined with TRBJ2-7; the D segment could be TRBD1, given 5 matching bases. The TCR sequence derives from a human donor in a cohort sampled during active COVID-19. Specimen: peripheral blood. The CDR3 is CASSWVGLESYEQYF. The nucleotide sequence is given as TGCGCCAGCTCCTGGGTGGGGCTTGAGTCCTACGAGCAGTACTTC.